These 18 T cell receptor beta chains were sequenced from one sample in a study of blood T cells in healthy people across ages. Sample-barcoded 5' priming and a J-beta primer mix drove a second PCR of roughly 6 to 12 cycles. TCRdb analysed the 5' RACE reads with MiXCR anew, one entry per CDR3 protein. This table has more than 1.4 million distinct CDR3 sequences, roughly 40% appearing once. Material: blood. All receptors derive from a woman aged 18-30 years in good health.

In its sample, this clonotype was seen once. A much bigger clone sits one base away, suggesting this may be a read error. In DNA form, the CDR3 reads TGTGTCAGCAGTGGGGGTCAGACGCAGTATTTT. It yields the protein CVSSGGQTQYF. J is TRBJ2-3 and V is TRBV12-3 or TRBV12-4; D is tentatively TRBD1 or TRBD2 (5 bases each). The CDR3 sequence is 11 residues long.

In DNA, the CDR3 is TGCGCCAGCAGCCCCTGGGATAGGAGGGTGAACACTGAAGCTTTCTTT. Encoded protein: CASSPWDRRVNTEAFF. This rearrangement joins TRBV5-1 to TRBJ1-1; D ambiguous. The CDR3 runs 16 residues. V was pared by 4 bases and J by 0 bases, with 16 bases between. Germline V gene sequence: CDR1 SGHRS, CDR2 YFSETQ.

This clonotype was detected a few times. This rearrangement joins TRBV29-1 to TRBJ1-5; TRBD1 is a possible D gene (6 bases). Trimming took off 7 bases at V and 4 bases at J, with 14 bases between the two ends. Germline CDR1 and CDR2: SQVTM and ANQGSEA. The CDR3 runs to 13 residues. The CDR3 region has the DNA TGCAGCGCTACACAGGGATATAATCAGCCCCAGCATTTT. Translation gives CSATQGYNQPQHF.

This clonotype was observed a handful of times. V is TRBV7-9 and J is TRBJ1-1, with 11 bases fitting TRBD1. Trimming removed 5 bases from V and 5 bases from J; junction bases left unmatched: 4. Germline CDR1 and CDR2: SEHNR and FQNEAQ (reference sequence). The length of the CDR3 is 14 residues. The CDR3, as DNA: TGTGCCAGCAGCACCGGGGACAGGGGGACTGAAGCTTTCTTT. This gives the protein CASSTGDRGTEAFF.

J is TRBJ1-2 and V is TRBV9, with D perhaps TRBD1 (5 bases). This CDR3 has 15 amino acids. Deletions cut 4 bases from V and 4 bases from J, with 17 bases between. Looked up from germline, CDR1 is SGDLS and CDR2 is YYNGEE. CDR3 bases: TGTGCCAGCAGCCCGAATGGAGGGGCGGCCTATGGCTACACCTTC. Residues: CASSPNGGAAYGYTF.

This clonotype was observed a handful of times. This rearrangement joins TRBV12-3 or TRBV12-4 to TRBJ2-4; D might be TRBD1 (6 bases). The CDR3 totals 13 residues. Trimming took off 7 bases at V and 3 bases at J, with 10 bases between the two ends. The CDR3 DNA reads TGTGCCAGCACCTACAGGGTCAAAAACATTCAGTACTTC. Translation gives CASTYRVKNIQYF.

This clonotype has more than one count but fewer than ten. J is TRBJ2-5 and V is TRBV6-2 or TRBV6-3, with D perhaps being TRBD1 or TRBD2 (5 bases each). The CDR3 sequence is 14 residues long. From germline, CDR1 is MNHEY and CDR2 SVGEGT. V lost 7 bases and J 11 bases, leaving 23 bases between the germline ends. The CDR3 region is CASKTGLAYNEQYF. The CDR3 DNA sequence: TGTGCCAGCAAGACGGGGCTCGCCTACAATGAGCAGTACTTC.

The V and J genes are TRBV2 and TRBJ2-3; no definite D call. V was cut by 4 bases and J by 0 bases, with 11 bases left in between. This CDR3 contains 15 residues. Germline V CDR1 and CDR2: SNHLY, FYNNEI. This CDR3 reads CASSGITPSTDTQYF. CDR3 sequence (DNA): TGTGCCAGCAGTGGGATTACCCCTAGCACAGATACGCAGTATTTT. Looking up the rest from reference TRBV2 and TRBJ2-3 gives the full variable domain: EPEVTQTPSHQVTQMGQEVILRCVPISNHLYFYWYRQILGQKVEFLVSFYNNEISEKSEIFDDQFSVERPDGSNFTLKIRSTKLEDSAMYFCASSGITPSTDTQYFGPGTRLTVL.

The chain links TRBV20-1 to TRBJ2-1, with TRBD2 matching over 10 bases. The V and J ends lost 2 bases and 3 bases, in that order; junction bases with no gene match: 4. Germline loops: CDR1 DFQATT, CDR2 SNEGSKA (reference sequence). CDR3 length: 15 residues. CDR3 bases: TGCAGTGCTAGATTTAGCGGGGGGTTCTACAATGAGCAGTTCTTC. Its translation: CSARFSGGFYNEQFF.

The sample holds a few counts of this clonotype. The chain carries TRBV4-1 and TRBJ2-1, with 9 bases lining up with TRBD2. After removal of 1 base from V and 12 bases from J, the junction contained 10 bases not matched to a gene. This CDR3 has 15 amino acids. The germline gives CDR1 MGHRA, CDR2 YSYEKL. CDR3 sequence reads: CASSQGLAGTWGQFF. The DNA of the CDR3 is TGCGCCAGCAGCCAAGGCCTAGCGGGAACGTGGGGGCAGTTCTTC.

The chain is built from TRBV29-1 and TRBJ1-1; unclear D gene. The CDR3 loop spans 12 amino acids. Per germline, CDR1 SQVTM and CDR2 ANQGSEA. Trimming took 7 bases from V and 1 from J, leaving 10 bases between them. CDR3 residues: CSGSRQNTEAFF. In nucleotides, the CDR3 is TGCAGCGGGAGTCGGCAGAACACTGAAGCTTTCTTT.

The rearrangement uses TRBV20-1 and TRBJ2-3; D is uncertain. V lost 6 bases and J 5 bases, leaving 18 bases between the germline ends. In germline, CDR1 is DFQATT, CDR2 SNEGSKA (reference sequence). The CDR3 is made up of 14 amino acids. As DNA, the CDR3 is TGCAGTGCCCCGACTCCGTTGGGCGGAGATACGCAGTATTTT. Its protein product is CSAPTPLGGDTQYF.

The chain recombines TRBV27 with TRBJ1-2; TRBD1 matches 11 bases. Germline CDR1 and CDR2: MNHEY and SMNVEV (reference sequence). V dropped 3 bases and J dropped 4; count of bases not matched to a gene: 7. The CDR3 runs 16 residues. In DNA, the CDR3 is TGTGCCAGCAGTTTTGGACAGGGGGCCCTCCCCTATGGCTACACCTTC. Translation: CASSFGQGALPYGYTF.

This sequence joins TRBV27 and TRBJ2-1, with TRBD2 as a possible D gene (5 bases). Per the germline V gene, CDR1 is MNHEY and CDR2 is SMNVEV (reference sequence). Trimming removed 5 bases at V and 3 bases at J, with 17 bases between. The CDR3 loop spans 16 amino acids. CDR3 region: CASSPKTTRDYNEQFF. DNA for the CDR3: TGTGCCAGCAGTCCTAAGACGACCCGGGACTACAATGAGCAGTTCTTC.

In this sample, this clonotype turned up a few times. The chain carries TRBV5-5 and TRBJ2-3; D is ambiguous. The CDR3 length is 12 residues. Deletions cut 4 bases from V and 9 bases from J, with 12 bases between. CDR1 is SGHKS and CDR2 is YYEKEE in the germline V gene (reference sequence). The DNA of the CDR3 is TGTGCCAGCAGCCTCCCGACCTACACGCAGTATTTT. This translates into CASSLPTYTQYF.

The chain uses TRBV20-1 and TRBJ2-5; a possible D gene is TRBD1 (5 bases). Near its end, the DNA agrees better with TRBJ2-7, so the J call may be wrong. The V gene's germline CDR1 is DFQATT and CDR2 SNEGSKA (reference sequence). The CDR3 runs 12 residues. The CDR3 DNA reads TGCAGTGCGTCGGACAAGTACTACGAGCAGTACTTC. Translating it yields CSASDKYYEQYF.

This clonotype has a handful of counts. J is TRBJ2-1 and V is TRBV20-1; D might be TRBD1 (7 bases). The germline CDR1 and CDR2 sequences are DFQATT and SNEGSKA (reference sequence). This CDR3 has 16 residues. V was cut by 1 base and J by 1 base, with 14 bases left in between. CDR3 in DNA: TGCAGTGCTAGAGTACGCCAGGGGGGTTCCTACAATGAGCAGTTCTTC. Its translation: CSARVRQGGSYNEQFF.

On this clonotype: A junction end diverges from the germline sequence, so it may reflect a read error. The V call is TRBV7-3, the J call TRBJ2-3; the match to TRBD2 covers 8 bases. The CDR3 consists of 16 residues. Looked up from germline, CDR1 is SGHTA and CDR2 is FQGTGA. The CDR3 loop is CTSSPGVAGTTDTQYF. CDR3 bases: TGTACCAGCAGCCCCGGAGTAGCGGGGACCACAGATACGCAGTATTTT.